Presented here are 2 T cell receptor beta chains from one specimen sequenced in a study of T-cell reconstitution after alpha-beta-depleted transplantation in children. For TCRbeta, the library was prepared with unique molecular identifiers. Via MiXCR, TCRdb re-called the PCR reads, giving one row per CDR3 protein. The sample consists of just under 550,000 distinct CDR3 sequences, 15% to 20% of them appearing once. This specimen was PBMCs from the stem cell graft donor, taken from the stem cell graft. The receptors were gathered from a human donor who donated a stem cell graft to a child with acute lymphoblastic leukemia.

This chain connects TRBV6-5 to TRBJ2-5; 7 nucleotides line up with TRBD2. This CDR3 spans 15 amino acids. Germline-derived CDR1 and CDR2 are MNHEY and SVGAGI. The V segment lost 4 bases and the J segment 4 bases; nucleotides outside the gene matches: 9. DNA for the CDR3: TGTGCCAGCAGTTCCAGCGGGACCCTCAGAGAGACCCAGTACTTC. Its protein is CASSSSGTLRETQYF.

This clonotype was picked up a small number of times. This sequence joins TRBV18 and TRBJ1-1; no clear D. Germline V gives CDR1 KGHSH, CDR2 LQKENI. The CDR3 sequence is 15 residues long. V was shortened by 6 bases and J by 3 bases, with 17 bases between the two germline ends. Here the CDR3 reads CASSPGVGMDTEAFF. CDR3 sequence (DNA): TGTGCCAGCTCTCCCGGGGTGGGGATGGACACTGAAGCTTTCTTT.